This T cell receptor beta chain was profiled in a study of CD8 T cells in Susac syndrome. Study-level findings and limits: It was acknowledged by the study that relatively few individuals were included in its TCR sequencing and HLA analysis.

The study sequenced TCR beta in blood CD8+ and CD4+ T cells. Bulk CD8+ and CD4+ cells came from magnetic negative isolation; CD8+ TEMRA by FACS. Germline V CDR1 and CDR2: SGDLS, YYNGEE. The CDR3 has 14 amino acids. V was clipped by 3 bases and J by 5 bases; unmatched bases: 5. Remarks on this clonotype: Its antigen is unidentified.

The RNA, about 0.5 to 1 ug, was put through reverse transcription using random hexamers. Amplification of TCR beta CDR3 was carried out by immunoSEQ multiplex PCR, which covered 54 Vbeta and 13 Jbeta segments. TCRdb fed the immunoSEQ multiplex PCR reads into MiXCR, producing one record per CDR3 protein. The sample holds 110,000 to 150,000 distinct CDR3 sequences; about 94% are singletons and the top ten take approximately 0.3%. Sequences were obtained from CD8+ T cells from PBMCs. The chain combines TRBV9 with TRBJ2-7, with 10 positions matching TRBD1. This TCR was recovered from a human donor in good health. Here the CDR3 reads CASSAGGTGDEQYF. The CDR3 DNA is TGTGCCAGCAGCGCGGGGGGGACAGGGGACGAGCAGTACTTC.